This T cell receptor (beta chain) derives from a study of T-cell memory formation after mild COVID-19. Study outcomes and limitations: Prior to infection, memory already included some responding clones, suggesting cross-reactive memory joined.

In the case of this clonotype: Its specificity is unknown.

The V and J ends lost 6 bases and 0 bases respectively, with 12 bases between them. Germline loops: CDR1 SNHLY, CDR2 FYNNEI. The CDR3 sequence is 15 residues long. With constant-segment primers, 5'RACE yielded cDNA libraries of TCR alpha and TCR beta that carried sample barcodes and UMIs. TCRdb independently ran MiXCR on the 5' RACE reads; one entry per CDR3 protein. Of under 450,000 distinct CDR3 sequences listed, around 22% are singletons. Material: PBMCs or a T cell subset sorted from them (not recorded which). This sequence was found in an adult woman who had mild COVID-19 (a few samples of this study predate the infection). Cell type and time point are not known. The gene calls are TRBV2 and TRBJ1-5; D not certain. CDR3 amino acids: CASRLAGGSNQPQHF. CDR3 in DNA: TGTGCCAGCAGACTGGCAGGCGGTAGCAATCAGCCCCAGCATTTT.